The table lists the clone carrying this T cell receptor beta chain with a few counts. The antigen is not known. This specimen comes from a study of beta chain features in type 1 diabetes. Notes on the study in general: The study found that naive, central memory and Treg TCRB repertoires appeared more similar in patients than in healthy donors.

Germline V gene sequence: CDR1 SEHNR, CDR2 FQNEAQ (reference sequence). Trimming left V 5 bases short and J 0 bases short, with 11 bases between. The CDR3 runs 14 residues. Expressed TCRB transcripts were sequenced because the isolated RNA had all been reverse transcribed beforehand. The repertoire was sequenced with immunoSEQ multiplex PCR; TCRdb's copy has only in-frame clones and lacks some. Found here are around 500,000 clones, 25% to 35% of them singletons; the top ten hold about 0.065%. The chain links TRBV7-9 to TRBJ2-7; D gene unclear. The sequenced material came from naive CD4+ T cells from blood. The receptor was derived from a young man in good health. The chain's CDR3 is CASSLQPSSYEQYF. CDR3 sequence (DNA): TGTGCCAGCAGCCTCCAGCCCAGCTCCTACGAGCAGTACTTC.